This T cell receptor (beta chain) appears in the sequencing data of a study of blood T cell repertoires in COVID-19. Study information: Researchers got acute and convalescent COVID-19 samples from the United States, Italy and Spain. From T cells, B-cell-depleted T cells, or PBMCs came the material, which was cDNA or gDNA.

TCRdb's copy holds only in-frame clones and misses some; the assay was immunoSEQ multiplex PCR. The sample records some 220,000 clones, about 82% being singletons. Germline CDR1 reads SGDLS; CDR2 reads YYNGEE. The CDR3 contains 13 residues. Between the trimmed V and J ends, which lost 0 bases and 4 bases, there was a span of 7 bases. Sequencing was carried out using peripheral blood. The receptor was isolated from a man aged 50 or older with COVID-19, enrolled during active disease. The V gene is TRBV9, the J gene TRBJ1-1, with D maybe TRBD1 (5 bases). The CDR3 DNA reads as TGTGCCAGCAGCGTAGGAGACAGCACTGAAGCTTTCTTT. Protein sequence: CASSVGDSTEAFF.